The 23 T cell receptor beta chains listed next were all sequenced from one sample in a study of blood T cell repertoires in COVID-19. Assay: immunoSEQ multiplex PCR; the TCRdb copy retains only in-frame clones and omits some. The sample contains 60,000 to 75,000 clones, about 88% of which appear only once. Sequenced input: peripheral blood. The receptor set was obtained from a human donor in a cohort sampled during active COVID-19.

Turning to this clone: Other DNA sequences in this specimen translate into the identical CDR3. This sequence joins TRBV5-1 and TRBJ1-1; no reliable D call. The V gene's germline CDR1 is SGHRS and CDR2 YFSETQ. The CDR3 is 13 residues long. The V and J ends lost 5 bases and 1 base respectively, with 9 bases between them. DNA of the CDR3: TGCGCCAGCAGTCCTTCGGGGAACACTGAAGCTTTCTTT. Protein sequence: CASSPSGNTEAFF.

This clone occurred once. V is TRBV6-6 and J is TRBJ2-3, with 7 bases fitting TRBD1. The V and J ends lost 5 bases and 0 bases, in that order; junction bases with no gene match: 17. Germline V gives CDR1 MNHNY, CDR2 SVGAGI (reference sequence). The length of the CDR3 is 19 residues. The chain's CDR3 is CASSRPRDSLFLSTDTQYF. The CDR3 coding sequence is TGTGCCAGCAGTCGTCCGAGGGACAGTCTTTTTCTTAGCACAGATACGCAGTATTTT.

The chain combines TRBV7-2 with TRBJ2-1; TRBD2 is a possible D gene (6 bases). CDR1 is SGHTA and CDR2 is FQGNSA in the germline V gene. Trimming shortened V by 5 bases and J by 6 bases, and 17 bases separated the two germline ends. The CDR3 consists of 15 residues. In DNA form, the CDR3 reads TGTGCCAGCAGCCCCGGCGGGGACGTTTTCAATGAGCAGTTCTTC. It codes for CASSPGGDVFNEQFF.

The CDR3 protein is CASSLMTNTEAFF. The CDR3 nucleotides are TGTGCCAGCAGCTTGATGACAAACACTGAAGCTTTCTTT. The genes are TRBV7-3 and TRBJ1-1; no firm D call. Per germline, CDR1 SGHTA and CDR2 FQGTGA. Trimming shortened V by 3 bases and J by 2 bases, and 7 bases separated the two germline ends. This CDR3 spans 13 amino acids.

The CDR3 DNA sequence: TGTGCCAGCACGACAGGGGGTACAGATACGCAGTATTTT. Protein: CASTTGGTDTQYF. The V gene is TRBV3-1 (or the pseudogene TRBV3-2), the J gene TRBJ2-3, with TRBD1 matching over 9 bases. The CDR3 is 13 amino acids. Germline-derived CDR1 and CDR2 are LGHDT and YNNKEL (reference sequence). V shed 7 bases and J 3 bases; nucleotides not matched to a gene: 2.

The chain has TRBV12-2 and TRBJ1-4. TRBV12-2 constitutes a pseudogene. CDR3 size: 15 residues. The CDR3 DNA reads as TGTGCAAGTCGCCCTAGTCCCCCCAGCCACGGAAAACTGTTTTTT. Its protein is CASRPSPPSHGKLFF.

The chain has TRBV19 and TRBJ2-1; 10 bases fit TRBD2. Germline trimming cut 7 bases from V and 5 bases from J; bases unmatched to any gene: 8. Germline-derived CDR1 and CDR2 are LNHDA and SQIVND (reference sequence). The CDR3 is 15 residues long. The CDR3 loop is CASNPTSGKDNEQFF. Written as DNA, the CDR3 is TGTGCCAGTAACCCAACTAGCGGGAAGGACAATGAGCAGTTCTTC.

This sequence joins TRBV2 and TRBJ2-3, with 7 bases identical to TRBD2. Unmatched junction bases numbered 4, after V lost 0 bases and J lost 7 bases. Germline V gives CDR1 SNHLY, CDR2 FYNNEI. The CDR3 totals 14 residues. The CDR3 sequence: CASSEAKRENTQYF. The DNA for the CDR3 is TGTGCCAGCAGTGAAGCTAAGCGGGAAAATACGCAGTATTTT.

CDR3 in DNA: TGTGCCAGCAGTCCCCGACGGCAGGGAGGCTACTACGAGCAGTACTTC. Protein sequence: CASSPRRQGGYYEQYF. This chain uses TRBV28 with TRBJ2-7, with a tentative D call TRBD2 (6 bases). Germline-derived CDR1 and CDR2 are MDHEN and SYDVKM. The CDR3 sequence is 16 residues long. V was trimmed by 5 bases and J by 3 bases, leaving 20 bases between them.

The rearrangement links TRBV30 to TRBJ2-3, with D perhaps matching TRBD2 (5 bases). Germline V lookup: CDR1 GTSNPN, CDR2 SVGIG (reference sequence). Trimming stripped 8 bases from V and 2 bases from J, with 17 bases between. The CDR3 runs 14 residues. The CDR3 DNA sequence: TGTGCCGCACCATACCGGGGAAACACAGATACGCAGTATTTT. It encodes CAAPYRGNTDTQYF.

V and J are TRBV6-1 and TRBJ1-1; TRBD1 matches at 8 bases. There are 15 residues in the CDR3. From germline, CDR1 is MNHNS and CDR2 SASEGT. Losses at the gene ends were 2 bases for V and 1 base for J; bases not matched to a gene: 3. CDR3 bases: TGTGCCAGCAGTGAACAGACAGGGGAGAACACTGAAGCTTTCTTT. This gives the protein CASSEQTGENTEAFF.

This clone was detected once. The V gene is TRBV7-2, the J gene TRBJ1-2, with 9 bases that match TRBD1. CDR1 is SGHTA, CDR2 FQGNSA, per germline. The junction had 2 bases not matched to a gene; V was cut back by 2 bases and J by 4 bases. This CDR3 has 14 residues. The CDR3 loop reads CASSLRGQGYGYTF. CDR3 nucleotides: TGTGCCAGCAGCTTAAGGGGACAGGGCTATGGCTACACCTTC.

The chain links TRBV7-9 to TRBJ2-2; no definite D call. The CDR3 spans 16 residues. The germline CDR1 and CDR2 sequences are SEHNR and FQNEAQ (reference sequence). V lost 1 base, J lost 3 bases, and 12 bases lay in between. The CDR3 loop is CASSLGAEYYTGELFF. CDR3 in DNA: TGTGCCAGCAGCTTAGGGGCAGAATATTACACCGGGGAGCTGTTTTTT.

This clone was counted a single time. The rearrangement joins TRBV7-6 to TRBJ2-5; maybe TRBD2 (6 bases). Germline CDR1 is SGHVS and CDR2 is FNYEAQ. V lost 1 base to trimming and J lost 5 bases, with 11 bases between them. This CDR3 region has 14 residues. The CDR3 reads CASSLVSRGETQYF. The CDR3 DNA sequence: TGTGCCAGCAGCTTAGTGTCCCGGGGGGAGACCCAGTACTTC.

CDR3 protein: CASSYSGLAGYTGELFF. The CDR3, as DNA: TGTGCCAGCAGTTACTCGGGACTAGCGGGATACACCGGGGAGCTGTTTTTT. The gene calls are TRBV6-2 or TRBV6-3 and TRBJ2-2; 13 bases match TRBD2. The ends lost 0 bases at V and 3 bases at J; junction bases unmatched: 1. The CDR3 extends over 17 amino acids. Germline-derived CDR1 and CDR2 are MNHEY and SVGEGT.

This chain links TRBV7-8 with TRBJ2-7; 11 nucleotides match TRBD2. The CDR3 is 16 amino acids. The germline gives CDR1 SGHVS, CDR2 FQNEAQ. J gave up 3 bases and V 5 bases, and 9 bases lay outside the gene matches. CDR3 nucleotide sequence: TGTGCCAGCAGCAAACTAGCGGGAGAGTCGAACTACGAGCAGTACTTC. This gives the protein CASSKLAGESNYEQYF.

The chain combines TRBV19 with TRBJ2-1; D unclear. Germline assignment: CDR1 LNHDA and CDR2 SQIVND (reference sequence). The CDR3 is made up of 15 amino acids. V was cut by 7 bases and J by 4 bases, with 17 bases left in between. The CDR3 coding sequence is TGTGCCAGTATCCCCAGCGAAAACCTTTACAATGAGCAGTTCTTC. Encoded protein: CASIPSENLYNEQFF.

The CDR3 region has the DNA TGTGCCAGCAGCTGGGACAGGGGGCAGAACACTGAAGCTTTCTTT. This translates into CASSWDRGQNTEAFF. The V gene is TRBV11-3, the J gene TRBJ1-1; 12 nucleotides align to TRBD1. Per the germline V gene, CDR1 is SGHNT and CDR2 is YENEEA. After removal of 4 bases from V and 1 base from J, the junction contained 1 base not matched to a gene. The CDR3 extends over 15 amino acids.

The rearrangement links TRBV9 to TRBJ2-1, with TRBD2 identical over 13 bases. The germline gives CDR1 SGDLS, CDR2 YYNGEE. The CDR3 spans 23 residues. The J segment lost 1 base and the V segment lost 0 bases, leaving 19 bases of the junction unmatched. In nucleotides, the CDR3 is TGTGCCAGCAGCGTAGCTACGTGGGTACCGGGACTAGCGGGACACGGATCCTACAATGAGCAGTTCTTC. This translates into CASSVATWVPGLAGHGSYNEQFF.

This chain connects TRBV11-2 to TRBJ2-1; 10 bases are shared with TRBD1. V trimming: 5 bases; J trimming: 4 bases; junction bases outside the gene matches: 5. CDR3 size: 15 residues. Germline assignment: CDR1 SGHAT and CDR2 FQNNGV. The CDR3 is CASSMGQGIYNEQFF. The CDR3 bases are TGTGCCAGCAGCATGGGACAGGGGATTTACAATGAGCAGTTCTTC. Combining the CDR3 with reference TRBV11-2 and TRBJ2-1 gives the whole variable domain EAGVAQSPRYKIIEKRQSVAFWCNPISGHATLYWYQQILGQGPKLLIQFQNNGVVDDSQLPKDRFSAERLKGVDSTLKIQPAKLEDSAVYLCASSMGQGIYNEQFFGPGTRLTVL.

The chain joins TRBV11-3 to TRBJ2-3, with D unresolved. Germline CDR1 SGHNT, CDR2 YENEEA. This CDR3 comprises 15 residues. V was cut by 3 bases and J by 2 bases, with 12 bases left in between. For the CDR3, the DNA is TGTGCCAGCAGCTTTAGCACCAGAACCACAGATACGCAGTATTTT. Protein product: CASSFSTRTTDTQYF.

The chain combines TRBV18 with TRBJ1-1; maybe TRBD1 (6 bases). Germline V gene data show CDR1 as KGHSH and CDR2 as LQKENI. Trimming stripped 6 bases from V and 4 bases from J, with 15 bases between. The CDR3 runs 14 residues. CDR3 nucleotide sequence: TGTGCCAGCTCCCAGGGGTGGGATCGCACTGAAGCTTTCTTT. Its protein product is CASSQGWDRTEAFF.

The rearrangement joins TRBV28 to TRBJ1-1; TRBD1 is a possible D gene (5 bases). The CDR3 length is 13 residues. The V gene's germline CDR1 is MDHEN and CDR2 SYDVKM. V gave up 2 bases and J gave up 5 bases, with 9 bases separating them. DNA for the CDR3: TGTGCCAGCAGTTTAATCCAGGGAACTGAAGCTTTCTTT. It encodes CASSLIQGTEAFF.